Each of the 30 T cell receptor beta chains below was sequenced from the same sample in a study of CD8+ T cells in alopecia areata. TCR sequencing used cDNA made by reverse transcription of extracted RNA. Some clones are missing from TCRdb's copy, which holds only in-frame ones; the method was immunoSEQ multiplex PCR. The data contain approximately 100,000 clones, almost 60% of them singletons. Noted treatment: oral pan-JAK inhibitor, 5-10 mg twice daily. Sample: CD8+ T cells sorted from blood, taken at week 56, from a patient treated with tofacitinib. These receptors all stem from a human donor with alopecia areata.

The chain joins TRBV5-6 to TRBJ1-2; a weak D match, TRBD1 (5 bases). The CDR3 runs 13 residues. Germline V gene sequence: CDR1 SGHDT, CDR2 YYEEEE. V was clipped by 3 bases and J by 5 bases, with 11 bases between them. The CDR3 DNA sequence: TGTGCCAGCAGCTACGGGACGGATTATGGCTACACCTTC. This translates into CASSYGTDYGYTF.

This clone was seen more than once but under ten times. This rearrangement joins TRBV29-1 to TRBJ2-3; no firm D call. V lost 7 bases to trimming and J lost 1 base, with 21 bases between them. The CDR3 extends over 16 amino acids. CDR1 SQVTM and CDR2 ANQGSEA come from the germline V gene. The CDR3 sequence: CSAAWVALTGTDTQYF. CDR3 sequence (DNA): TGCAGCGCCGCGTGGGTGGCGCTCACCGGCACAGATACGCAGTATTTT.

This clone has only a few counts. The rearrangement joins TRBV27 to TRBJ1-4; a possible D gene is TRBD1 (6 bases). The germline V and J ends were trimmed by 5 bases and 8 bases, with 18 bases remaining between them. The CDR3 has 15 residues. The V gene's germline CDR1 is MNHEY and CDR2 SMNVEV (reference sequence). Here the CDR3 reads CASSRYRARPEKLFF. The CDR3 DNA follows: TGTGCCAGCAGTAGATACAGGGCAAGACCAGAAAAACTGTTTTTT.

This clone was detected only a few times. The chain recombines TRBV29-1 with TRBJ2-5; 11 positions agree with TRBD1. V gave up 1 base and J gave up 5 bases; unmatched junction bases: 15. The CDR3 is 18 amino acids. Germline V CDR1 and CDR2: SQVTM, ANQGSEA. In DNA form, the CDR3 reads TGCAGCGTTGAAGGGCTGGGACAGGGGGTTTCGGGGTTGGAGACCCAGTACTTC. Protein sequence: CSVEGLGQGVSGLETQYF.

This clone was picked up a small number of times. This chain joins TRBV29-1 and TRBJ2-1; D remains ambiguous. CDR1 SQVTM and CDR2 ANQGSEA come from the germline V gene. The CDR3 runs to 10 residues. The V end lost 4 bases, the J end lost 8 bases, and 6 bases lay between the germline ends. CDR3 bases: TGCAGCGTTGGGTCATATGAGCAGTTCTTC. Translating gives CSVGSYEQFF.

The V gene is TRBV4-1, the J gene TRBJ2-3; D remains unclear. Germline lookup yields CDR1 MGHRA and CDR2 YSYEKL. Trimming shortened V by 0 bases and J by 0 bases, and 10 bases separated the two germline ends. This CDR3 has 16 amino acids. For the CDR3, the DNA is TGCGCCAGCAGCCAAGAGGATGCAAGAAGCACAGATACGCAGTATTTT. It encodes CASSQEDARSTDTQYF.

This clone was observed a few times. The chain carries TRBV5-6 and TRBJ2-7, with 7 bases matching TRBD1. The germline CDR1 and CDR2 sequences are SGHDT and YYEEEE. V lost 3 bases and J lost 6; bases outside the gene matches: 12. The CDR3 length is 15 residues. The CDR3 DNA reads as TGTGCCAGCAGCTCGACCCTGGACAGGTTGGGCGAGCAGTACTTC. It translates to CASSSTLDRLGEQYF. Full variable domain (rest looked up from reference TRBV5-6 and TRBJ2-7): DAGVTQSPTHLIKTRGQQVTLRCSPKSGHDTVSWYQQALGQGPQFIFQYYEEEERQRGNFPDRFSGHQFPNYSSELNVNALLLGDSALYLCASSSTLDRLGEQYFGPGTRLTVT.

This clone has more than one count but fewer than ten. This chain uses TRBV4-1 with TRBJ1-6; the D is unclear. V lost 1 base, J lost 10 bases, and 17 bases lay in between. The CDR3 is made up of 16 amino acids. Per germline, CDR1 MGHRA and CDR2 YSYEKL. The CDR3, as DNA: TGCGCCAGCAGCCAAGCCCCGAATGCGGGAGCATCACCCCTCCACTTT. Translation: CASSQAPNAGASPLHF.

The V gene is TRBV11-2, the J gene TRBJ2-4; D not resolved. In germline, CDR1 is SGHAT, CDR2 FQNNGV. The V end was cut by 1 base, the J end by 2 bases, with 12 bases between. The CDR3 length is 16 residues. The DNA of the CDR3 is TGTGCCAGCAGCTTAGGGGCTAGTCTATCCAAAAACATTCAGTACTTC. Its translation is CASSLGASLSKNIQYF.

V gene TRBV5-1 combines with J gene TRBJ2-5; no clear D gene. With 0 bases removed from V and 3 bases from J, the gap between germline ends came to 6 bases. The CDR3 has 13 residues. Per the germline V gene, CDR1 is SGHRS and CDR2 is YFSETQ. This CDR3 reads CASSLGVKETQYF. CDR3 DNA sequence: TGCGCCAGCAGCTTGGGGGTGAAAGAGACCCAGTACTTC. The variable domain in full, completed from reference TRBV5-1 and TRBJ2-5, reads KAGVTQTPRYLIKTRGQQVTLSCSPISGHRSVSWYQQTPGQGLQFLFEYFSETQRNKGNFPGRFSGRQFSNSRSEMNVSTLELGDSALYLCASSLGVKETQYFGPGTRLLVL.

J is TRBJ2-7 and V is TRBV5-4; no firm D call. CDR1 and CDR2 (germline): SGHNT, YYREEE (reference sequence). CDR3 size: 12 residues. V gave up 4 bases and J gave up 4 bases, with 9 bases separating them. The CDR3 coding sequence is TGTGCCAGCAGCCACGTCCTTTACGAGCAGTACTTC. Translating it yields CASSHVLYEQYF.

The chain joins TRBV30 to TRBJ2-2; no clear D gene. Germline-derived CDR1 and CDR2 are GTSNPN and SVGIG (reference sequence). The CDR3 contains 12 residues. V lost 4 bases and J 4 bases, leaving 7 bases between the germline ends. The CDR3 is CAWTPGTGELFF. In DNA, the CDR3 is TGTGCCTGGACGCCGGGCACCGGGGAGCTGTTTTTT.

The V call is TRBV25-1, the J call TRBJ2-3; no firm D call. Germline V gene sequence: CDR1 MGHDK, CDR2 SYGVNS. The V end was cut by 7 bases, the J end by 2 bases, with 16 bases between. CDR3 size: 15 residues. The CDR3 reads CASMVGSHSTDTQYF. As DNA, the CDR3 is TGTGCCAGCATGGTCGGGTCTCATTCCACAGATACGCAGTATTTT.

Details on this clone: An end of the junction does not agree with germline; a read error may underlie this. Here the CDR3 DNA reads TGTGCCAGCAGTTACTCCCAGGGGATCCCTCACTTC. It is translated as CASSYSQGIPHF. This rearrangement joins TRBV6-5 to TRBJ2-5, with D possibly being TRBD1 (6 bases). The CDR3 sequence is 12 residues long. Germline CDR1 MNHEY, CDR2 SVGAGI.

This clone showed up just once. The chain's CDR3 is CASSPGQDHNEQFF. CDR3 coding DNA: TGTGCCAGCTCACCCGGGCAGGATCACAATGAGCAGTTCTTC. The chain links TRBV18 to TRBJ2-1, with D unclear. V shed 3 bases and J shed 5 bases, with 11 bases lying between them. Germline V gene data show CDR1 as KGHSH and CDR2 as LQKENI. The CDR3 is made up of 14 amino acids.

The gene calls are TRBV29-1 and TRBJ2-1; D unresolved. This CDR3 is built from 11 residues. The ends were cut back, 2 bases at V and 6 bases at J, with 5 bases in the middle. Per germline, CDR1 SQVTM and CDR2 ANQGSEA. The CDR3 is CSVEFRNEQFF. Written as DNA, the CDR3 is TGCAGCGTTGAATTCCGCAATGAGCAGTTCTTC.

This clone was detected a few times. The CDR3 loop reads CASSSPRTGNTGELFF. DNA for the CDR3: TGTGCCAGCAGTTCCCCTAGGACGGGGAACACCGGGGAGCTGTTTTTT. The rearrangement links TRBV27 to TRBJ2-2; D remains unclear. The V gene's germline CDR1 is MNHEY and CDR2 SMNVEV (reference sequence). CDR3 size: 16 residues. V was shortened by 4 bases and J by 1 base, with 13 bases between the two germline ends.

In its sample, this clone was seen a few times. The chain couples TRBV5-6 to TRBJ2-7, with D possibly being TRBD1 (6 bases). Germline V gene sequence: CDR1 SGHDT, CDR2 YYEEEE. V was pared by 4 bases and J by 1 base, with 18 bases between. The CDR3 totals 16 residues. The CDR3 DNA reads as TGTGCCAGCAGCCCTCCAACAGGGCTTGATTCCTACGAGCAGTACTTC. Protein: CASSPPTGLDSYEQYF. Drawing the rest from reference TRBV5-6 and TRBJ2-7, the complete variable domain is DAGVTQSPTHLIKTRGQQVTLRCSPKSGHDTVSWYQQALGQGPQFIFQYYEEEERQRGNFPDRFSGHQFPNYSSELNVNALLLGDSALYLCASSPPTGLDSYEQYFGPGTRLTVT.

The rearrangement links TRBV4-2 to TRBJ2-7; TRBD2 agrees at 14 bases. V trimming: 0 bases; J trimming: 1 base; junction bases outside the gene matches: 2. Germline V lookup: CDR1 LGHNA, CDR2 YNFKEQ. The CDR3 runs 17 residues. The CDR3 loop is CASSQERTSGGSYEQYF. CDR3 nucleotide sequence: TGTGCCAGCAGCCAAGAAAGGACTAGCGGGGGGTCCTACGAGCAGTACTTC.

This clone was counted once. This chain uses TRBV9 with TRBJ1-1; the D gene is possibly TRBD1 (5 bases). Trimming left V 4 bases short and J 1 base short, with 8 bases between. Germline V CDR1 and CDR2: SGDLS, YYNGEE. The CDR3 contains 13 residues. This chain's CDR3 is CASSYTGNTEAFF. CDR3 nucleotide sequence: TGTGCCAGCAGCTACACAGGGAACACTGAAGCTTTCTTT.

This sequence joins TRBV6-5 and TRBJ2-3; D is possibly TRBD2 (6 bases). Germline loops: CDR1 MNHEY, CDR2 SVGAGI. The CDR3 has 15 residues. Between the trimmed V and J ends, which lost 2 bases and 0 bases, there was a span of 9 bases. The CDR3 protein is CASSYEGTSTDTQYF. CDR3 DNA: TGTGCCAGCAGTTACGAGGGGACTAGCACAGATACGCAGTATTTT.

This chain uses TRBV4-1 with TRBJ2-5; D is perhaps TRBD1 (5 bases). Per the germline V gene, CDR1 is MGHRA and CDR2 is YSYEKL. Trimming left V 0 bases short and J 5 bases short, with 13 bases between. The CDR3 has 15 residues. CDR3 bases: TGCGCCAGCAGCCAAGATCAGGGCCTGGGGGAGACCCAGTACTTC. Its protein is CASSQDQGLGETQYF.

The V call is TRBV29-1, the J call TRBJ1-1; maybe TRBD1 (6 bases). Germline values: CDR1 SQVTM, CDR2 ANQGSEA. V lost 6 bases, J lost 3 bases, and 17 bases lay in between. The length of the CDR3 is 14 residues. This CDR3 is CSVPNLRGDTEAFF. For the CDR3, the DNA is TGCAGCGTCCCAAACCTCAGGGGAGACACTGAAGCTTTCTTT. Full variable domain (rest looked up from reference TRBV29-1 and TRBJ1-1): SAVISQKPSRDICQRGTSLTIQCQVDSQVTMMFWYRQQPGQSLTLIATANQGSEATYESGFVIDKFPISRPNLTFSTLTVSNMSPEDSSIYLCSVPNLRGDTEAFFGQGTRLTVV.

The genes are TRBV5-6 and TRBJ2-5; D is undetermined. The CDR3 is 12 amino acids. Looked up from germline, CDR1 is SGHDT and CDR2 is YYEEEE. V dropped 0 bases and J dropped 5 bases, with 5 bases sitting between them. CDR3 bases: TGTGCCAGCAGCTTGGCCGCGGAGACCCAGTACTTC. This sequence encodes CASSLAAETQYF.

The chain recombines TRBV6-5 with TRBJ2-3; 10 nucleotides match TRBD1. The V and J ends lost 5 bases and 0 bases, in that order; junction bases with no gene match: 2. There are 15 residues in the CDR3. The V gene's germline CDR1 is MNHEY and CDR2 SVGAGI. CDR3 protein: CASSGGQGSTDTQYF. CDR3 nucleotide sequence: TGTGCCAGCAGTGGGGGACAGGGGAGCACAGATACGCAGTATTTT.

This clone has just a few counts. The CDR3 loop is CSATWAGPDGGYTF. As DNA, the CDR3 is TGCAGCGCAACCTGGGCGGGGCCGGACGGTGGCTACACCTTC. This chain links TRBV29-1 with TRBJ1-2, with D perhaps TRBD1 (5 bases). Germline V gene sequence: CDR1 SQVTM, CDR2 ANQGSEA. CDR3 length: 14 residues. The V gene lost 7 bases and the J gene lost 7 bases, with 22 bases spanning the gap.

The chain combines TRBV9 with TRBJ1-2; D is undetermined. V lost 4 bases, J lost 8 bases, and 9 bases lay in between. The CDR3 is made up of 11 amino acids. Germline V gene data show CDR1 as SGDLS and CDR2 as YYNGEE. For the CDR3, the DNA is TGTGCCAGCAGCCTCTCCGGGGGCTACACCTTC. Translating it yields CASSLSGGYTF.

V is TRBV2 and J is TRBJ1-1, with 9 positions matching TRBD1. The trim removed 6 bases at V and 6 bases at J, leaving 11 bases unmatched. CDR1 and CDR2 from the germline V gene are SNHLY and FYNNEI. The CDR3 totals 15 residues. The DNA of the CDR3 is TGTGCCAGCAGCGCCGGGACAGGGAGGCTCGCTGAAGCTTTCTTT. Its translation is CASSAGTGRLAEAFF.

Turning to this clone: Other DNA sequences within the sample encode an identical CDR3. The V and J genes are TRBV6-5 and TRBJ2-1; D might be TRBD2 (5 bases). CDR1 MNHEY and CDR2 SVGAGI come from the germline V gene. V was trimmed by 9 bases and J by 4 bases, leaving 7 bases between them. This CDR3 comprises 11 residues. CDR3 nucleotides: TGTGCCAGTCGGGGTTACAATGAGCAGTTCTTC. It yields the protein CASRGYNEQFF.

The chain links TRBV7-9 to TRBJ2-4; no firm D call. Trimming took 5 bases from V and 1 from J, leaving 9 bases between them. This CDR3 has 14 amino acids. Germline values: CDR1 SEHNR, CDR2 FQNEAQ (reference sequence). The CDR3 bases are TGTGCCAGCAGCCGACCTGCGGCCAAAAACATTCAGTACTTC. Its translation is CASSRPAAKNIQYF.